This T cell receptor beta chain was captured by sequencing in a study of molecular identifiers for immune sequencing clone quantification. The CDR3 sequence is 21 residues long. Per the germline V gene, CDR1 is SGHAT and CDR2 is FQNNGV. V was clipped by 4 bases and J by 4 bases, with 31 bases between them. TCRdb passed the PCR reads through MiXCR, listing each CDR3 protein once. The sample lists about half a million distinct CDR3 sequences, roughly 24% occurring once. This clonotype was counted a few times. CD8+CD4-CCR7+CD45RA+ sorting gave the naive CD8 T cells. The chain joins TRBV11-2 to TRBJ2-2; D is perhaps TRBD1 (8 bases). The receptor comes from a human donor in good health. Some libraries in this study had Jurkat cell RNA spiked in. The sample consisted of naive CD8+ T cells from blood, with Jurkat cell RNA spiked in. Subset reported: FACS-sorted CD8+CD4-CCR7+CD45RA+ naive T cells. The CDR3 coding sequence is TGTGCCAGCAGCTCCCCTTCGGAGACAGGGGTCGTCAGCGGGATCACCGGGGAGCTGTTTTTT. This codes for CASSSPSETGVVSGITGELFF.